This T cell receptor beta chain is drawn from a study of T cell responses to AZD1222 COVID-19 vaccine. TCRdb's table, derived via immunoSEQ multiplex PCR, lists solely in-frame clones and lacks some. There are over 120,000 clones in the sample; 90% to 95% occur only once, and approximately 12% lies in the top ten. This CDR3 is built from 18 residues. After removal of 7 bases from V and 0 bases from J, the junction contained 13 bases not matched to a gene. The chain uses TRBV23-1 and TRBJ2-3; 10 positions match TRBD2. TRBV23-1 falls under the ORF class, with uncertain function. Sequenced here: peripheral blood, sampled after recovery from COVID-19. The TCR was taken from an adult who had recovered from COVID-19. This CDR3 is CASIPSSGRPLSTDTQYF. Here the CDR3 DNA reads TGCGCCAGCATCCCTTCTAGCGGGAGACCCCTTAGCACAGATACGCAGTATTTT.